The 26 T cell receptor beta chains in this list originate from one sample, sequenced in a study of regulatory T cells in long-lasting Graves disease. HTBI primers from iRepertoire and Arm-PCR of CDR3 regions yielded the TCR beta libraries. TCRdb reprocessed the multiplex PCR reads with MiXCR, giving one entry per CDR3 protein. The sample contains approximately 300,000 distinct CDR3 sequences, roughly 18% of which appear only once. Time point: newly diagnosed GD, antithyroid drugs for less than 3 months. After RNA was extracted from PBMCs, the TCR library was made from it. The specimen comprised peripheral blood mononuclear cells (PBMCs), sampled at new diagnosis, from a patient treated with antithyroid drugs. The receptors originated from a female donor with Graves disease.

This clonotype has ten or more counts. The rearrangement uses TRBV5-1 and TRBJ2-7; 10 nucleotides agree with TRBD2. This CDR3 comprises 15 residues. V lost 1 base and J lost 0; bases outside the gene matches: 1. CDR1 and CDR2 from the germline V gene are SGHRS and YFSETQ. The CDR3 reads CASSLSSGSSYEQYF. CDR3 nucleotides: TGCGCCAGCAGCTTGTCTAGCGGGAGCTCCTACGAGCAGTACTTC.

This clonotype was counted at least ten times. The chain has TRBV20-1 and TRBJ2-7; 13 bases align to TRBD2. This CDR3 comprises 21 residues. Per germline, CDR1 DFQATT and CDR2 SNEGSKA (reference sequence). V dropped 3 bases and J dropped 3; count of bases not matched to a gene: 23. The CDR3 bases are TGCAGTGCTAGCAAGGTAGCACCGGGACTAGCGGGAAGAGGGGGATTCTACGAGCAGTACTTC. The encoded protein is CSASKVAPGLAGRGGFYEQYF.

In regard to this clonotype: A far larger clone differs by one base, so this is likely a read error. The chain employs TRBV5-6 and TRBJ2-1; D possibly corresponds to TRBD1 (5 bases). The CDR3 sequence is 14 residues long. The ends were cut back, 3 bases at V and 10 bases at J, with 17 bases in the middle. Germline assignment: CDR1 SGHDT and CDR2 YYEEEE. The CDR3 DNA reads TGTGCCAGCAGCTCCCCGACAGCCCCCTACGAGCAGTTCTTC. Protein sequence: CASSSPTAPYEQFF. The variable domain in full, completed from reference TRBV5-6 and TRBJ2-1, reads DAGVTQSPTHLIKTRGQQVTLRCSPKSGHDTVSWYQQALGQGPQFIFQYYEEEERQRGNFPDRFSGHQFPNYSSELNVNALLLGDSALYLCASSSPTAPYEQFFGPGTRLTVL.

This clonotype came up many times. This chain uses TRBV6-5 with TRBJ2-7; 8 bases agree with TRBD1. The V gene's germline CDR1 is MNHEY and CDR2 SVGAGI. This CDR3 comprises 15 residues. Losses at the gene ends were 0 bases for V and 4 bases for J; bases not matched to a gene: 5. The CDR3 loop reads CASSYSDRVSYEQYF. Here the CDR3 DNA reads TGTGCCAGCAGTTACTCGGACAGGGTGTCTTACGAGCAGTACTTC.

About this clonotype itself: With a much larger clone just one base away, this may be a read error. The chain carries TRBV14 and TRBJ2-5; 12 bases map to TRBD2. This CDR3 is built from 17 residues. V dropped 0 bases and J dropped 11; count of bases not matched to a gene: 13. Germline values: CDR1 SGHDN, CDR2 FVKESK. The CDR3 protein is CASSQELAGGSYNEQYF. CDR3 nucleotides: TGTGCCAGCAGCCAAGAGCTAGCGGGAGGGTCCTACAATGAGCAGTACTTC. Filled out from reference TRBV14 and TRBJ2-5, the complete variable domain reads EAGVTQFPSHSVIEKGQTVTLRCDPISGHDNLYWYRRVMGKEIKFLLHFVKESKQDESGMPNNRFLAERTGGTYSTLKVQPAELEDSGVYFCASSQELAGGSYNEQYFGPGTRLLVL.

This clonotype was seen many times. This sequence joins TRBV18 and TRBJ1-1; a possible D gene is TRBD1 (5 bases). CDR1 KGHSH and CDR2 LQKENI come from the germline V gene. The length of the CDR3 is 13 residues. Trimming took off 6 bases at V and 1 base at J, with 9 bases between the two ends. The CDR3 reads CASSKTENTEAFF. The CDR3 region has the DNA TGTGCCAGCTCTAAGACAGAGAACACTGAAGCTTTCTTT.

This clonotype was recorded at least ten times. This chain connects TRBV9 to TRBJ2-1, with 8 bases fitting TRBD2. This CDR3 is built from 17 residues. The germline V gene encodes CDR1 SGDLS and CDR2 YYNGEE. V shed 0 bases and J 11 bases; nucleotides not matched to a gene: 16. The CDR3 DNA reads as TGTGCCAGCAGCGTAGCGGGGGGGGGGGCACGGACGACTCAGCAGTTCTTC. Translation: CASSVAGGGARTTQQFF.

For this clonotype: Just one base apart from a much larger clone, this may be a read error. It is likely a read error, because the conserved phenylalanine at the end of the CDR3 is missing. This chain uses TRBV7-6 with TRBJ2-1; 13 nucleotides align to TRBD2. Germline V gene lookup returns CDR1 SGHVS and CDR2 FNYEAQ. The junction had 9 bases not matched to a gene; V was cut back by 4 bases and J by 12 bases. The CDR3 consists of 15 residues. CDR3 nucleotide sequence: TGTGCCAGCAGCTCCGGACTAGCGGGAGTTTTAGGGCAGTTCTCC. Its translation: CASSSGLAGVLGQFS.

The CDR3 bases are TGTGCCAGTAGTATTACGGCTAGCGGGAGCGATGGGCAGTTCTTC. Residues: CASSITASGSDGQFF. The chain is built from TRBV19 and TRBJ2-1, with 10 positions matching TRBD2. This CDR3 spans 15 amino acids. CDR1 and CDR2 (germline): LNHDA, SQIVND (reference sequence). V gave up 3 bases and J gave up 12 bases; unmatched junction bases: 11. The complete variable domain, with remaining parts taken from reference TRBV19 and TRBJ2-1, reads DGGITQSPKYLFRKEGQNVTLSCEQNLNHDAMYWYRQDPGQGLRLIYYSQIVNDFQKGDIAEGYSVSREKKESFPLTVTSAQKNPTAFYLCASSITASGSDGQFFGPGTRLTVL.

This clonotype was detected ten times or more. The CDR3 loop reads CASSGRENTIYF. CDR3 DNA: TGTGCCAGCAGCGGTAGAGAAAACACCATATATTTT. This chain connects TRBV11-2 to TRBJ1-3; no definite D call. The V gene's germline CDR1 is SGHAT and CDR2 FQNNGV. V gave up 5 bases and J gave up 6 bases, with 8 bases separating them. There are 12 residues in the CDR3.

Regarding this clonotype: A far larger clone is a single base away, which makes a read error likely. The chain recombines TRBV7-8 with TRBJ2-1; TRBD1 might be the D (6 bases). From germline, CDR1 is SGHVS and CDR2 FQNEAQ. This CDR3 is 15 amino acids long. This CDR3 reads CASSLARGPWNERFF. The CDR3 DNA reads TGTGCCAGCAGCTTAGCCAGGGGCCCTTGGAATGAGCGGTTCTTC.

This clonotype was counted many times. The J gene is TRBJ2-6, the V gene TRBV28, with a possible D match to TRBD1 (5 bases). CDR3 length equals 16 residues. Trimming shortened V by 10 bases and J by 0 bases, and 16 bases separated the two germline ends. Germline CDR1 MDHEN, CDR2 SYDVKM. The CDR3 is CATRPGFLSGANVLTF. In nucleotides, the CDR3 is TGTGCCACCCGCCCAGGGTTCCTCTCTGGGGCCAACGTCCTGACTTTC. The complete variable domain, with remaining parts taken from reference TRBV28 and TRBJ2-6, reads DVKVTQSSRYLVKRTGEKVFLECVQDMDHENMFWYRQDPGLGLRLIYFSYDVKMKEKGDIPEGYSVSREKKERFSLILESASTNQTSMYLCATRPGFLSGANVLTFGAGSRLTVL.

This clonotype was counted many times. The genes are TRBV2 and TRBJ1-5, with no clear D. CDR1 is SNHLY, CDR2 FYNNEI, per germline. The V end was cut by 6 bases, the J end by 0 bases, with 9 bases between. This CDR3 is built from 14 residues. CDR3 residues: CASSQDFSNQPQHF. CDR3 coding DNA: TGTGCCAGCAGCCAGGATTTTAGCAATCAGCCCCAGCATTTT.

This clonotype was observed a handful of times. DNA for the CDR3: TGTGCCAGCAGTGTCCTAGCGGGAGCTGATGAGCAGTTCTTC. It encodes CASSVLAGADEQFF. V is TRBV2 and J is TRBJ2-1; 10 positions agree with TRBD2. CDR1 and CDR2 (germline): SNHLY, FYNNEI. The CDR3 runs to 14 residues. Trimming at V came to 4 bases and at J to 8 bases, leaving 5 bases not matched to a gene.

There are many counts of this clonotype. This sequence joins TRBV7-2 and TRBJ1-5; D gene unclear. Trimming shortened V by 1 base and J by 0 bases, and 13 bases separated the two germline ends. Germline V gene data show CDR1 as SGHTA and CDR2 as FQGNSA. This CDR3 contains 17 residues. CDR3 protein: CASSLGFGGASNQPQHF. CDR3 nucleotides: TGTGCCAGCAGCTTAGGTTTCGGCGGAGCTAGCAATCAGCCCCAGCATTTT.

This clonotype was counted a single time. This sequence joins TRBV28 and TRBJ1-5; D is unresolved. Germline-derived CDR1 and CDR2 are MDHEN and SYDVKM. The CDR3 consists of 14 residues. The V end was cut by 3 bases, the J end by 1 base, with 7 bases between. This CDR3 reads CASSFSNSNQPQHF. The CDR3 DNA is TGTGCCAGCAGTTTTTCTAACAGCAATCAGCCCCAGCATTTT.

Note on this clonotype: A much larger clone sits a single nucleotide away, making a read error possible. This chain's CDR3 is CASGSWDRGPLDYGYTF. CDR3 in DNA: TGTGCCAGCGGATCGTGGGACAGGGGCCCCCTTGACTATGGCTACACCTTC. This sequence joins TRBV2 and TRBJ1-2; 10 nucleotides line up with TRBD1. Germline assignment: CDR1 SNHLY and CDR2 FYNNEI. The ends lost 8 bases at V and 3 bases at J; junction bases unmatched: 15. CDR3 length: 17 residues.

At least ten counts were recorded for this clonotype. This chain connects TRBV6-1 to TRBJ1-6; 7 nucleotides match TRBD1. Germline trimming cut 6 bases from V and 0 bases from J; bases unmatched to any gene: 5. The CDR3 length is 16 residues. From germline, CDR1 is MNHNS and CDR2 SASEGT. The CDR3 DNA is TGTGCCAGCAGCCGTCGGGACAGCTCCTATAATTCACCCCTCCACTTT. Translating gives CASSRRDSSYNSPLHF.

The chain employs TRBV20-1 and TRBJ2-5; the D is unclear. This CDR3 has 12 amino acids. Germline-derived CDR1 and CDR2 are DFQATT and SNEGSKA (reference sequence). V shed 3 bases and J shed 5 bases, with 10 bases lying between them. CDR3 nucleotides: TGCAGTGCTAGGAAGAAAGGGGAGACCCAGTACTTC. It encodes CSARKKGETQYF.

This clonotype was seen ten or more times. The chain carries TRBV18 and TRBJ2-7; D not certain. V lost 0 bases to trimming and J lost 3 bases, with 9 bases between them. The germline V gene has CDR1 KGHSH and CDR2 LQKENI. The CDR3 totals 14 residues. The CDR3 here is CASSPPPDHYEQYF. The DNA of the CDR3 is TGTGCCAGCTCACCACCCCCGGATCACTACGAGCAGTACTTC.

V and J are TRBV28 and TRBJ1-2, with D perhaps matching TRBD1 (6 bases). Trimming removed 5 bases at V and 1 base at J, with 26 bases between. CDR1 and CDR2 (germline): MDHEN, SYDVKM. The CDR3 extends over 19 amino acids. The CDR3 loop is CASSKMIGDTGDLNYGYTF. In nucleotides, the CDR3 is TGTGCCAGCAGTAAAATGATAGGGGACACTGGGGATCTTAACTATGGCTACACCTTC.

The V and J genes are TRBV2 and TRBJ2-3; 7 positions match TRBD2. The V gene's germline CDR1 is SNHLY and CDR2 FYNNEI. There are 16 residues in the CDR3. V trimming: 8 bases; J trimming: 3 bases; junction bases outside the gene matches: 14. CDR3 protein: CASSAHKREPTDTQYF. For the CDR3, the DNA is TGTGCCAGCTCAGCTCACAAGCGGGAACCAACAGATACGCAGTATTTT.

This clonotype was seen repeatedly, ten times or more. V usage is TRBV7-8 and J usage is TRBJ2-1, with 14 nucleotides matching TRBD2. This CDR3 contains 17 residues. V was pared by 5 bases and J by 5 bases, with 8 bases of the junction left unmatched. Germline CDR1 and CDR2: SGHVS and FQNEAQ. The CDR3 loop is CASSLKVGLAGDNEQFF. In DNA form, the CDR3 reads TGTGCCAGCAGCCTCAAGGTGGGACTAGCGGGGGACAATGAGCAGTTCTTC. The full variable domain, rest sourced from reference TRBV7-8 and TRBJ2-1, is GAGVSQSPRYKVAKRGQDVALRCDPISGHVSLFWYQQALGQGPEFLTYFQNEAQLDKSGLPSDRFFAERPEGSVSTLKIQRTQQEDSAVYLCASSLKVGLAGDNEQFFGPGTRLTVL.

The sample holds many counts of this clonotype. The J gene is TRBJ1-1, the V gene TRBV3-1; D possibly corresponds to TRBD1 (5 bases). Looked up from germline, CDR1 is LGHDT and CDR2 is YNNKEL (reference sequence). The CDR3 sequence is 16 residues long. The V end lost 0 bases, the J end lost 3 bases, and 14 bases lay between the germline ends. This CDR3 is CASSQEPWDGHTEAFF. CDR3 DNA: TGTGCCAGCAGCCAAGAGCCGTGGGACGGACACACTGAAGCTTTCTTT.

This clonotype has at least ten counts. The chain links TRBV7-9 to TRBJ2-1, with TRBD2 as a possible D gene (5 bases). V gave up 8 bases and J gave up 4 bases, with 15 bases separating them. The V gene's germline CDR1 is SEHNR and CDR2 FQNEAQ (reference sequence). The CDR3 is 14 residues long. CDR3 loop: CASRPGLGYNEQFF. The CDR3 DNA sequence: TGTGCCAGCCGCCCGGGGTTGGGGTACAATGAGCAGTTCTTC.

This clonotype appeared a single time. The CDR3 DNA reads TGTGCCAGCAGTTCTCTGGACTATGAGCAGTTCTTC. Protein: CASSSLDYEQFF. The chain employs TRBV6-5 and TRBJ2-1, with a tentative D call TRBD2 (5 bases). Germline V gene data show CDR1 as MNHEY and CDR2 as SVGAGI. The CDR3 spans 12 residues. V lost 4 bases, J lost 8 bases, and 9 bases lay in between.